Shown below are 20 T cell receptor beta chains from a single sample sequenced in a study of cytomegalovirus exposure and HLA in healthy donors. 13 Jbeta primers and 60 Vbeta primers were used for the PCR. Sequencing was performed with immunoSEQ multiplex PCR; in TCRdb, only in-frame clones are kept and a portion is missing. The table lists 150,000 to 200,000 clones, around 80% of them singletons. The sample consisted of PBMCs. The source is a woman in her forties in good health and CMV-seronegative.

Notes on this clone: The germline gene is not matched at one end of the junction; a read error may be the cause. The rearrangement uses TRBV7-2 and TRBJ2-7; TRBD1 might be the D (6 bases). CDR3 size: 15 residues. Germline loops: CDR1 SGHTA, CDR2 FQGNSA. This CDR3 reads CASSPSLDSRYEQYF. CDR3 in DNA: TGCGCCAGCAGCCCCTCGTTGGACAGCCGCTACGAGCAGTACTTC.

V and J are TRBV9 and TRBJ2-3, with D perhaps matching TRBD2 (6 bases). Germline V gives CDR1 SGDLS, CDR2 YYNGEE. V was trimmed by 4 bases and J by 2 bases, leaving 14 bases between them. The CDR3 loop spans 15 amino acids. The CDR3, as DNA: TGTGCCAGCAGCCTTCGGGACTTGACCACAGATACGCAGTATTTT. Translated, it gives CASSLRDLTTDTQYF.

The chain combines TRBV6-4 with TRBJ2-1; TRBD2 agrees at 10 bases. CDR1 MRHNA and CDR2 SNTAGT come from the germline V gene. After removal of 8 bases from V and 5 bases from J, the junction contained 9 bases not matched to a gene. CDR3 size: 15 residues. The CDR3, as DNA: TGTGCCAGCCAGGCTAGCGGGGGACCTCACAATGAGCAGTTCTTC. Protein sequence: CASQASGGPHNEQFF.

The V and J genes are TRBV9 and TRBJ2-6; 9 nucleotides match TRBD1. Looked up from germline, CDR1 is SGDLS and CDR2 is YYNGEE. The V and J ends lost 3 bases and 0 bases, in that order; junction bases with no gene match: 10. The length of the CDR3 is 19 residues. The CDR3 sequence is CASSGRPGQGTSGANVLTF. For the CDR3, the DNA is TGTGCCAGCAGCGGTAGACCGGGACAGGGAACCTCTGGGGCCAACGTCCTGACTTTC.

The J gene is TRBJ2-5, the V gene TRBV15, with TRBD1 matching over 8 bases. CDR1 LNHNV and CDR2 YYDKDF come from the germline V gene (reference sequence). Trimming took 0 bases from V and 5 from J; bases not matched to a gene: 8. The CDR3 loop spans 16 amino acids. This chain's CDR3 is CATSRDVTGVRETQYF. The CDR3 DNA is TGTGCCACCAGCAGAGACGTGACAGGGGTAAGGGAGACCCAGTACTTC.

This rearrangement joins TRBV7-8 to TRBJ2-2, with 7 nucleotides matching TRBD1. Trimming cost V 5 bases and J 5 bases; bases outside gene matches: 8. The CDR3 is made up of 15 amino acids. Germline V gives CDR1 SGHVS, CDR2 FQNEAQ. The CDR3 coding sequence is TGTGCCAGCAGCCGACGGACAGGACGTACCGGGGAGCTGTTTTTT. Encoded protein: CASSRRTGRTGELFF.

This clone was recorded once. The chain employs TRBV28 and TRBJ1-5, with D possibly matching TRBD1 (6 bases). Looked up from germline, CDR1 is MDHEN and CDR2 is SYDVKM. There are 15 residues in the CDR3. Trimming removed 5 bases from V and 1 base from J, with 12 bases in between. CDR3 protein: CASSAETGSNQPQHF. The CDR3 DNA follows: TGTGCCAGCAGTGCTGAAACAGGGAGCAATCAGCCCCAGCATTTT.

Only one count was recorded for this clone. The chain couples TRBV7-3 to TRBJ2-1; TRBD2 matches 8 bases. CDR1 and CDR2 from the germline V gene are SGHTA and FQGTGA. V shed 1 base, J shed 6 bases, and the junction held 5 bases outside the gene matches. The CDR3 consists of 15 residues. The chain's CDR3 is CASSLNREGINEQFF. For the CDR3, the DNA is TGTGCCAGCAGCTTAAACCGGGAGGGAATCAATGAGCAGTTCTTC.

V gene TRBV7-9 combines with J gene TRBJ1-1; D unclear. V lost 4 bases and J lost 6, with 12 bases in between. This CDR3 is 13 amino acids long. Germline values: CDR1 SEHNR, CDR2 FQNEAQ (reference sequence). CDR3 sequence reads: CASSSYGGPEAFF. For the CDR3, the DNA is TGTGCCAGCAGCTCATATGGTGGGCCTGAAGCTTTCTTT.

V usage is TRBV28 and J usage is TRBJ1-2; TRBD1 might be the D (6 bases). Per germline, CDR1 MDHEN and CDR2 SYDVKM. Trimming stripped 3 bases from V and 5 bases from J, with 10 bases between. The CDR3 spans 13 residues. The CDR3: CASSFSGEYGYTF. The CDR3 region has the DNA TGTGCCAGCAGTTTTTCAGGGGAGTATGGCTACACCTTC.

This rearrangement joins TRBV7-9 to TRBJ1-6; perhaps TRBD1 as D (6 bases). V was pared by 6 bases and J by 11 bases, with 23 bases between. This CDR3 spans 16 amino acids. CDR1 and CDR2 from the germline V gene are SEHNR and FQNEAQ (reference sequence). CDR3 protein: CASSQKGDHLRTPLHF. In DNA, the CDR3 is TGTGCCAGCAGTCAAAAGGGGGACCATCTACGTACACCCCTCCACTTT.

The V and J genes are TRBV7-2 and TRBJ2-2; 7 bases fit TRBD2. Germline trimming cut 5 bases from V and 3 bases from J; bases unmatched to any gene: 6. Germline values: CDR1 SGHTA, CDR2 FQGNSA. This CDR3 is built from 15 residues. CDR3 bases: TGTGCCAGCAGCCCGGACGCGGGAGACACCGGGGAGCTGTTTTTT. Its protein product is CASSPDAGDTGELFF.

The chain couples TRBV19 to TRBJ2-7, with D possibly TRBD1 on 6 matching bases. This CDR3 is built from 14 residues. The V end lost 7 bases, the J end lost 5 bases, and 18 bases lay between the germline ends. CDR1 is LNHDA, CDR2 SQIVND, per germline (reference sequence). The CDR3 loop is CASNFGQRGHEQYF. As DNA, the CDR3 is TGTGCCAGTAATTTTGGACAGCGAGGACACGAGCAGTACTTC.

The chain carries TRBV18 and TRBJ2-5; unclear D gene. The CDR3 runs to 14 residues. Trimming stripped 3 bases from V and 7 bases from J, with 15 bases between. Germline V gene lookup returns CDR1 KGHSH and CDR2 LQKENI. CDR3 residues: CASSPGMADGTQYF. The CDR3 nucleotides read TGTGCCAGCTCACCTGGCATGGCGGATGGGACCCAGTACTTC.

This chain links TRBV6-1 with TRBJ2-2; D may be TRBD1 (6 bases). The CDR3 extends over 15 amino acids. CDR1 and CDR2 (germline): MNHNS, SASEGT. The V end was cut by 5 bases, the J end by 2 bases, with 12 bases between. The CDR3 DNA is TGTGCCAGCAGTAAAAAGGACAGTAACACCGGGGAGCTGTTTTTT. It specifies CASSKKDSNTGELFF.

The chain links TRBV5-6 to TRBJ2-1; TRBD2 is a possible D gene (6 bases). Germline CDR1 is SGHDT and CDR2 is YYEEEE. The CDR3 covers 16 residues. V was shortened by 4 bases and J by 0 bases, with 14 bases between the two germline ends. CDR3 region: CASSDFGGGSYNEQFF. CDR3 coding DNA: TGTGCCAGCAGCGATTTCGGGGGAGGCTCCTACAATGAGCAGTTCTTC.

The rearrangement joins TRBV7-2 to TRBJ2-7; D is perhaps TRBD1 (5 bases). V dropped 5 bases and J dropped 3 bases, with 20 bases sitting between them. This CDR3 has 16 amino acids. Per germline, CDR1 SGHTA and CDR2 FQGNSA. CDR3 in DNA: TGTGCCAGCAGCCCCCAATCAGGGTCCTTTTTCTACGAGCAGTACTTC. Translation: CASSPQSGSFFYEQYF.

The genes are TRBV28 and TRBJ1-2; 12 positions agree with TRBD1. V was clipped by 10 bases and J by 8 bases; unmatched bases: 17. The CDR3 spans 16 residues. Germline V gene lookup returns CDR1 MDHEN and CDR2 SYDVKM. The CDR3 protein is CAIRGTGGRAARGYTF. The CDR3 DNA is TGTGCCATCCGGGGGACAGGGGGCCGAGCCGCTCGGGGCTACACCTTC.

This clone appeared a single time. One end of the junction is discordant with germline, which a read error may explain. The gene calls are TRBV2 and TRBJ2-6, with a possible D match to TRBD1 (5 bases). The CDR3 totals 15 residues. Germline CDR1 SNHLY, CDR2 FYNNEI. DNA for the CDR3: TGTGCCAGCAGTGACCAAAACTCTGGGGCCAACGGCCTGACTTTC. Residues: CASSDQNSGANGLTF.

V is TRBV4-1 and J is TRBJ2-7; 7 bases map to TRBD1. Germline V gives CDR1 MGHRA, CDR2 YSYEKL. After removal of 0 bases from V and 6 bases from J, the junction contained 5 bases not matched to a gene. This CDR3 region has 14 residues. The CDR3 is CASSQEDRSGEQYF. CDR3 nucleotide sequence: TGCGCCAGCAGCCAAGAGGACAGGTCCGGCGAGCAGTACTTC.